The 8 T cell receptor beta chains listed next were all sequenced from one sample in a study of cytomegalovirus exposure and HLA in healthy donors. PCR primers comprised 60 Vbeta and 13 Jbeta primers. Libraries were prepared by immunoSEQ multiplex PCR; TCRdb keeps only in-frame clonotypes and omits some of them. The repertoire holds about 130,000 clones, with 81% as singletons. The specimen sequenced was PBMCs. The receptors were gathered from a man younger than 30 in good health and CMV-seronegative.

The rearrangement uses TRBV5-6 and TRBJ1-3; D possibly corresponds to TRBD1 (5 bases). V was clipped by 4 bases and J by 0 bases, with 11 bases between them. The CDR3 extends over 15 amino acids. Germline loops: CDR1 SGHDT, CDR2 YYEEEE. The CDR3, as DNA: TGTGCCAGCAGCCTCCCCGGGGGCTCTGGAAACACCATATATTTT. This translates into CASSLPGGSGNTIYF.

The chain links TRBV4-1 to TRBJ2-7; a possible D gene is TRBD2 (5 bases). The CDR3 totals 14 residues. The germline CDR1 and CDR2 sequences are MGHRA and YSYEKL. V shed 3 bases and J shed 0 bases, with 9 bases lying between them. In DNA, the CDR3 is TGCGCCAGCAGCCATCCGACTACCTCCTACGAGCAGTACTTC. Amino acid sequence: CASSHPTTSYEQYF.

This CDR3 reads CAWSVWTGGRTEAFF. CDR3 in DNA: TGTGCCTGGAGTGTATGGACAGGGGGTCGCACTGAAGCTTTCTTT. The genes are TRBV30 and TRBJ1-1; 10 bases are a match to TRBD1. The trim removed 0 bases at V and 4 bases at J, leaving 5 bases unmatched. This CDR3 contains 15 residues. CDR1 is GTSNPN and CDR2 is SVGIG in the germline V gene (reference sequence). Variable domain in full (rest from reference TRBV30 and TRBJ1-1): SQTIHQWPATLVQPVGSPLSLECTVEGTSNPNLYWYRQAAGRGLQLLFYSVGIGQISSEVPQNLSASRPQDRQFILSSKKLLLSDSGFYLCAWSVWTGGRTEAFFGQGTRLTVV.

The chain combines TRBV18 with TRBJ1-3; 7 positions agree with TRBD1. This CDR3 contains 16 residues. The ends lost 3 bases at V and 0 bases at J; junction bases unmatched: 5. Germline V gene sequence: CDR1 KGHSH, CDR2 LQKENI. The CDR3 is CASSPNSGGSGNTIYF. As DNA, the CDR3 is TGTGCCAGCTCACCCAACTCAGGGGGCTCTGGAAACACCATATATTTT. The full variable domain, in which reference TRBV18 and TRBJ1-3 provide the parts outside the CDR3, is NAGVMQNPRHLVRRRGQEARLRCSPMKGHSHVYWYRQLPEEGLKFMVYLQKENIIDESGMPKERFSAEFPKEGPSILRIQQVVRGDSAAYFCASSPNSGGSGNTIYFGEGSWLTVV.

The CDR3 DNA reads as TGTGCCAGCACTAGGCTAGCGGTGGACCAAGAGACCCAGTACTTC. Amino acid sequence: CASTRLAVDQETQYF. This chain joins TRBV9 and TRBJ2-5; 7 nucleotides line up with TRBD2. The trim removed 6 bases at V and 0 bases at J, leaving 8 bases unmatched. The V gene's germline CDR1 is SGDLS and CDR2 YYNGEE. This CDR3 contains 15 residues.

The rearrangement links TRBV10-3 to TRBJ2-1; TRBD2 matches 12 bases. Germline lookup yields CDR1 ENHRY and CDR2 SYGVKD. The CDR3 has 16 residues. Trimming at V came to 4 bases and at J to 6 bases, leaving 7 bases not matched to a gene. CDR3 in DNA: TGTGCCATCAGTGCAGACCCGGGACTAGCGGGCAATGAGCAGTTCTTC. It is translated as CAISADPGLAGNEQFF.

V gene TRBV9 combines with J gene TRBJ1-2; no reliable D call. Looked up from germline, CDR1 is SGDLS and CDR2 is YYNGEE. Trimming stripped 2 bases from V and 8 bases from J, with 13 bases between. CDR3 size: 13 residues. CDR3 sequence (DNA): TGTGCCAGCAGCGTCGACCGCCTCGGGGGCTACACCTTC. This codes for CASSVDRLGGYTF.

CDR3 DNA: TGTGCCAGCAGCCCCCACGAGGCCCCTGGAAACACCATATATTTT. It encodes CASSPHEAPGNTIYF. The chain recombines TRBV9 with TRBJ1-3; D unresolved. V lost 4 bases and J lost 2, with 13 bases in between. This CDR3 is 15 amino acids long. Germline V CDR1 and CDR2: SGDLS, YYNGEE.